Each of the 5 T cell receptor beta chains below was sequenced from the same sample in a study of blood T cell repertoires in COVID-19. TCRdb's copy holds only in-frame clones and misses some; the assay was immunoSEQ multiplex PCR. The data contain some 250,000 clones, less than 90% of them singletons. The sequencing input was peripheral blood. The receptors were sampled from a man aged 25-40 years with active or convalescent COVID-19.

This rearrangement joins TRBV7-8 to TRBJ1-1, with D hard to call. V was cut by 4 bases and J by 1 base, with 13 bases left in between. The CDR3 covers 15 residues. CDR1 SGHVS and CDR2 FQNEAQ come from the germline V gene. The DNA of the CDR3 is TGTGCCAGCAGCTCCAGCGCCCCGCAGAACACTGAAGCTTTCTTT. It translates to CASSSSAPQNTEAFF.

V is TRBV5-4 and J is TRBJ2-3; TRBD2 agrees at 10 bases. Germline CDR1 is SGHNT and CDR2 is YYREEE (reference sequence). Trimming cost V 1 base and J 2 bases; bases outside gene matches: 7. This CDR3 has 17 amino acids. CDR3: CASSLSASGGPTDTQYF. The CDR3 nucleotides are TGTGCCAGCAGCTTGTCGGCTAGCGGGGGCCCCACAGATACGCAGTATTTT.

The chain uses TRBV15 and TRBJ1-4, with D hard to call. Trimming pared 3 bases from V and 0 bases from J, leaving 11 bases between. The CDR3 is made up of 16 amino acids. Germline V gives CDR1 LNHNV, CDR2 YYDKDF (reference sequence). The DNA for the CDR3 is TGTGCCACCAGCAGGTTGCCCACTACAACTAATGAAAAACTGTTTTTT. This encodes CATSRLPTTTNEKLFF.

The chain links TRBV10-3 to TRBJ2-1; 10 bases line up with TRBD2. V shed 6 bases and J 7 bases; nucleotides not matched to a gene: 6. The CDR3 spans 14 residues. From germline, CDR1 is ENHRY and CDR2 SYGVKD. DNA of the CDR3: TGTGCCATCAGCCCCGGGACTAGCGAAAATGAGCAGTTCTTC. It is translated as CAISPGTSENEQFF.

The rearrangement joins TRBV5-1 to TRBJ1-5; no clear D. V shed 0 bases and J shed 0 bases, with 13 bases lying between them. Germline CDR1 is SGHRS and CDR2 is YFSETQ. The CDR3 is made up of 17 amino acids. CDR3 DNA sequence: TGCGCCAGCAGCTTGGCCATCGTCGGACTTAGCAATCAGCCCCAGCATTTT. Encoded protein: CASSLAIVGLSNQPQHF.